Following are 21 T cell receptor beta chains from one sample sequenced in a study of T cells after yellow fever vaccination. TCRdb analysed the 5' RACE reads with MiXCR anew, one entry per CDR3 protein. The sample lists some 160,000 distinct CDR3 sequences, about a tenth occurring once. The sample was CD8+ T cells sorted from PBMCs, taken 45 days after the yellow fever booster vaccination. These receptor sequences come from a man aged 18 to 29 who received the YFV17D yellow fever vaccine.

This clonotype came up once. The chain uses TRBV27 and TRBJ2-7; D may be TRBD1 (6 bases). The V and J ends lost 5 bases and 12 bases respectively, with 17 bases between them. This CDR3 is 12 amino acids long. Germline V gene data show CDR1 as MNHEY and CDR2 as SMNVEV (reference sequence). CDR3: CASSQTGFEWYV. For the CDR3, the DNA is TGTGCCAGCAGTCAAACAGGGTTTGAATGGTACGTC.

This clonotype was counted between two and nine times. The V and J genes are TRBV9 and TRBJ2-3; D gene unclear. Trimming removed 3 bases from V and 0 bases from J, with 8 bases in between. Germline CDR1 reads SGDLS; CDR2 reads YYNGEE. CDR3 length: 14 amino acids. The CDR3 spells CASSGGSSTDTQYF. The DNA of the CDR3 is TGTGCCAGCAGCGGGGGATCTAGCACAGATACGCAGTATTTT.

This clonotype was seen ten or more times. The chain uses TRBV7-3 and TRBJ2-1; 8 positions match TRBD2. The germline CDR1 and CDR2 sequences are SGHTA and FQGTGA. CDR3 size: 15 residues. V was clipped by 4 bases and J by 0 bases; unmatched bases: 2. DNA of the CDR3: TGTGCCAGCAGCTCAGGGACTAGCTCCTACAATGAGCAGTTCTTC. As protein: CASSSGTSSYNEQFF.

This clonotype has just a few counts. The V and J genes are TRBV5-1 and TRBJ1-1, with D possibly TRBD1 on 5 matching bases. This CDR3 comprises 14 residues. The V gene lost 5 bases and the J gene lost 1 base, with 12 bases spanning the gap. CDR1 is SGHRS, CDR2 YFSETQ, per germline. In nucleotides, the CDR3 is TGCGCCAGCAGTCCAGGGTATGGGAACACTGAAGCTTTCTTT. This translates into CASSPGYGNTEAFF.

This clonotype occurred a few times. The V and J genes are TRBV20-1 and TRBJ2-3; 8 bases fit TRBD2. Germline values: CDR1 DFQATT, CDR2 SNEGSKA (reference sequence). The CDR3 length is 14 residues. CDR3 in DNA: TGCGCGCACAGGAGCGGGGGCCGCACAGATACGCAGTATTTT. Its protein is CAHRSGGRTDTQYF.

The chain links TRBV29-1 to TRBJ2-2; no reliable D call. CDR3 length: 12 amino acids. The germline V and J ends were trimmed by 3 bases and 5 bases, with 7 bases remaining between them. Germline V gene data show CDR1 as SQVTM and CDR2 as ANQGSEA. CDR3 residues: CSVDQPTGELFF. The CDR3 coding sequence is TGCAGCGTTGATCAGCCGACCGGGGAGCTGTTTTTT.

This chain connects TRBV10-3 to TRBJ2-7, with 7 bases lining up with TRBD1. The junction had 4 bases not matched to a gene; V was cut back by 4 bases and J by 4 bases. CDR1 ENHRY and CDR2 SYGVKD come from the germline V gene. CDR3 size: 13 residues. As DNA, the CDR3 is TGTGCCATCAGTGCGGACAGGCGATACGAGCAGTACGTC. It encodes CAISADRRYEQYV.

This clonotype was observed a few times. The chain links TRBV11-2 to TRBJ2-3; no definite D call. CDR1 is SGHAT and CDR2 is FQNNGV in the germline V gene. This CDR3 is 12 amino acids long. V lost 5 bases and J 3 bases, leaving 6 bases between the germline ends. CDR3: CASSRLTDTQYF. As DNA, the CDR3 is TGTGCCAGCAGCCGATTGACAGATACGCAGTATTTT. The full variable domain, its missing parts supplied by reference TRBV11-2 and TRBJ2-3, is EAGVAQSPRYKIIEKRQSVAFWCNPISGHATLYWYQQILGQGPKLLIQFQNNGVVDDSQLPKDRFSAERLKGVDSTLKIQPAKLEDSAVYLCASSRLTDTQYFGPGTRLTVL.

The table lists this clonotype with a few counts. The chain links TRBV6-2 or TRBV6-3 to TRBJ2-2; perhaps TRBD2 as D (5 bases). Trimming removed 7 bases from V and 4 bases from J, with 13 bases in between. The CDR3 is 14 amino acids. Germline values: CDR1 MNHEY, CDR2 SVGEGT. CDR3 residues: CASKEDYFTGELFF. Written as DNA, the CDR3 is TGTGCCAGCAAGGAAGACTACTTCACCGGGGAGCTGTTTTTT.

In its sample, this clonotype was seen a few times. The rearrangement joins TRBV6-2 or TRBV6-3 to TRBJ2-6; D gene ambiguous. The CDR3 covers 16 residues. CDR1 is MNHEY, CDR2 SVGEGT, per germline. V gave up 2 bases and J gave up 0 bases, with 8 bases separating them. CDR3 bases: TGTGCCAGCAGTTACAACACCGTCTCTGGGGCCAACGTCCTGACTTTC. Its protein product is CASSYNTVSGANVLTF.

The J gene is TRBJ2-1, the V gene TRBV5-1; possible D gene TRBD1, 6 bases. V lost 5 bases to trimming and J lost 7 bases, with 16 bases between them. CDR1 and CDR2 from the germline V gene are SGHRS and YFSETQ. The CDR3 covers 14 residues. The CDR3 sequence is CASSGAGDLNEQFF. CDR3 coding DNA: TGCGCCAGCAGTGGGGCAGGGGATTTAAATGAGCAGTTCTTC.

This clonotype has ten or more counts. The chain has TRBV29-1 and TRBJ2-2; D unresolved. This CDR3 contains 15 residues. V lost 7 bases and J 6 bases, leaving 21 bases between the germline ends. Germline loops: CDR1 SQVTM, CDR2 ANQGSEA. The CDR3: CSAESARGAPGELFF. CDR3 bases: TGCAGCGCCGAATCAGCCCGAGGCGCACCCGGGGAGCTGTTTTTT.

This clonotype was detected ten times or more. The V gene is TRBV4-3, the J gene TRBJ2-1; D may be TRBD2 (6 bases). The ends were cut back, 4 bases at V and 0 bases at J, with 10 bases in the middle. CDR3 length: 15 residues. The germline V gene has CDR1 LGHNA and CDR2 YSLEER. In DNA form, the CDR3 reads TGCGCCAGCAGCCCAGGGACTCCCTCCTACAATGAGCAGTTCTTC. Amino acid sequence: CASSPGTPSYNEQFF.

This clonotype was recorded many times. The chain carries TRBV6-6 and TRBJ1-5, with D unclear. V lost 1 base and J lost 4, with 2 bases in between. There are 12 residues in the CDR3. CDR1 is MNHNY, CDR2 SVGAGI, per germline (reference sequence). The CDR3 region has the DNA TGTGCCAGCAGTTACTTAAATCAGCCCCAGCATTTT. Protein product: CASSYLNQPQHF.

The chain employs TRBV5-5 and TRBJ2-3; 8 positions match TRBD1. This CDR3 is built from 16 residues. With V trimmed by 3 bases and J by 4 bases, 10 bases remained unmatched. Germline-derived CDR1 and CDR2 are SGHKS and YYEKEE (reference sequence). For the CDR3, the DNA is TGTGCCAGCAGCTCCGACGGCAGGGGGCTTGCAGATACGCAGTATTTT. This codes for CASSSDGRGLADTQYF.

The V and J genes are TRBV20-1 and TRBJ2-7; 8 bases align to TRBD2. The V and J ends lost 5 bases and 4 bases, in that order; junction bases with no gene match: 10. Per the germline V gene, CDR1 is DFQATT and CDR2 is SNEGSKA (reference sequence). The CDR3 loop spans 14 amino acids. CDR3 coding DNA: TGCAGTGCTCCCGGGACTAGTAATAAGTACGAGCAGTACTTC. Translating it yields CSAPGTSNKYEQYF.

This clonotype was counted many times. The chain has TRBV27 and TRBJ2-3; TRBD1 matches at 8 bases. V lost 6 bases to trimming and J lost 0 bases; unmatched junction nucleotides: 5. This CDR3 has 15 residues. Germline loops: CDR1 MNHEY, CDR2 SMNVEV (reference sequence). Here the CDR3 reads CASSPYRGSTDTQYF. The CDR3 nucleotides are TGTGCCAGCAGCCCTTACAGGGGGAGCACAGATACGCAGTATTTT.

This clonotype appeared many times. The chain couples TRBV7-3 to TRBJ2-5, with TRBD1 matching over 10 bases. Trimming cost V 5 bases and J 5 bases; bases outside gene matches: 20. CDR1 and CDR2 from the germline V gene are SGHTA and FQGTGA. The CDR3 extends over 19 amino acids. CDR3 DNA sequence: TGTGCCAGCAGCCTCATGGTCGGTCCGGGACAGGGGACCGGGGAGACCCAGTACTTC. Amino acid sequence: CASSLMVGPGQGTGETQYF. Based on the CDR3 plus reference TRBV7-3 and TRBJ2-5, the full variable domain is GAGVSQTPSNKVTEKGKYVELRCDPISGHTALYWYRQSLGQGPEFLIYFQGTGAADDSGLPNDRFFAVRPEGSVSTLKIQRTERGDSAVYLCASSLMVGPGQGTGETQYFGPGTRLLVL.

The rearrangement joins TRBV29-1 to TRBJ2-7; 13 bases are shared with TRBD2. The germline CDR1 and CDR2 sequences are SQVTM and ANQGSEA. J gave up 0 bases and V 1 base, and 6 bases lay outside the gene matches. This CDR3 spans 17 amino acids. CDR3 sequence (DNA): TGCAGCGTTGAAGTAATGGGACTAGCGGGGCGCTCCTACGAGCAGTACTTC. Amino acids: CSVEVMGLAGRSYEQYF.

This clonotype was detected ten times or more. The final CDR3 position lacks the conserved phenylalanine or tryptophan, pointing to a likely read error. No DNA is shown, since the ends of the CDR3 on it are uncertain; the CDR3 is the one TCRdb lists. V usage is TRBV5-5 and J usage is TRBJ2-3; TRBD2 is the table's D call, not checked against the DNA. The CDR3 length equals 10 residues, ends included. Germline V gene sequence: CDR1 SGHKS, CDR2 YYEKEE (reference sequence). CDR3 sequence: CASSSIGDSA.

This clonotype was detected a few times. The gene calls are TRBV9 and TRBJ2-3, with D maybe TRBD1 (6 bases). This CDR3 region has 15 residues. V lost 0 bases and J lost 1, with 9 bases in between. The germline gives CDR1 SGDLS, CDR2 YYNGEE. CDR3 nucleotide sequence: TGTGCCAGCAGCGTAGCTCACAGGGGCACAGATACGCAGTATTTT. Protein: CASSVAHRGTDTQYF.